This T cell receptor (beta chain) was documented in a study of T cell responses to AZD1222 COVID-19 vaccine. The assay was immunoSEQ multiplex PCR, and TCRdb's table has in-frame clones only and misses some. The data hold 140,000 or so clones, with around 89% observed a single time. Germline CDR1 and CDR2: MNHEY and SVGAGI. Trimming shortened V by 6 bases and J by 5 bases, and 10 bases separated the two germline ends. The CDR3 runs to 13 residues. Turning to this clone: Its cognate antigen is unknown.

Study observations and caveats: Unmutated variant regions are reportedly the target of nearly half of TCRs that are spike-specific. Vaccine-related CD4 TCRs covered spike, predominating at 160-218 and 743-854.

The sequenced sample was peripheral blood, obtained on day 0 of AZD1222 vaccination. The chain combines TRBV6-5 with TRBJ1-4; D is unclear. This clonotype was sampled from an adult in good health. The CDR3 nucleotides are TGTGCCAGCAGGGTACAGAGGAATGAAAAACTGTTTTTT. Protein: CASRVQRNEKLFF.